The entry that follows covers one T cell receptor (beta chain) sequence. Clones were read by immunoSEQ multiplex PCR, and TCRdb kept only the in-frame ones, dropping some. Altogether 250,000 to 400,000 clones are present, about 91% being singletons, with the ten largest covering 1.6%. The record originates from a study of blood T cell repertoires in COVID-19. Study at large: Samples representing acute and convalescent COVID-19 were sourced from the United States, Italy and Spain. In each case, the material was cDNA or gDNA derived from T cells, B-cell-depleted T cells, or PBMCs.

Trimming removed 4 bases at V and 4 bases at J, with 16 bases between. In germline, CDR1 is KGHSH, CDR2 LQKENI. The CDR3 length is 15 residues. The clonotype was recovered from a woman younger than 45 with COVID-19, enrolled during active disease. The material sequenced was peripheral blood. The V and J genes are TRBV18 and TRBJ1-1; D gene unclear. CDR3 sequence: CASSLSRGFFTEAFF. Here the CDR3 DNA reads TGTGCCAGCTCACTCAGTCGAGGATTTTTCACTGAAGCTTTCTTT.